Reported below is one T cell receptor beta chain. Its target is unknown. The sample originates from a study of cytomegalovirus exposure and HLA in healthy donors. Study-wide results and limits: TCR beta sequences reportedly predicted the HLA-A and HLA-B alleles of most subjects accurately. Later analysis associated a missense DCLRE1C variant with TCR beta V- and J-gene trimming. The productive fraction for most TCR beta V segments was about 87% or about 30% in an earlier analysis. Across donors, most TCRs were seen rarely, yet some public ones were widespread.

The study ran its PCR with 60 Vbeta and 13 Jbeta primers. Sequencing used immunoSEQ multiplex PCR; TCRdb keeps in-frame clones, though not all of them. The table lists fewer than 200,000 clones, 76% of them singletons. The TCR sequence derives from a female donor in good health and CMV-seronegative. Sample: PBMCs.

CDR3 region: CASSPWASGGAKETQYF. CDR3 bases: TGCGCCAGCAGCCCCTGGGCTAGCGGGGGGGCGAAAGAGACCCAGTACTTC. The chain carries TRBV4-3 and TRBJ2-5, with TRBD2 matching over 12 bases. Germline loops: CDR1 LGHNA, CDR2 YSLEER. This CDR3 region has 17 residues. Trimming at V came to 4 bases and at J to 3 bases, leaving 9 bases not matched to a gene.